What follows are 25 T cell receptor beta chains derived from one specimen sequenced in a study of blood T cell repertoires in COVID-19. The repertoire was sequenced with immunoSEQ multiplex PCR; TCRdb's copy has only in-frame clones and lacks some. The table includes 130,000 to 150,000 clones, around 84% detected once. The material sequenced was peripheral blood. The receptors come from a human donor in a cohort sampled during active COVID-19.

Only a few counts were recorded for this clone. The chain joins TRBV7-2 to TRBJ1-2, with D possibly TRBD1 on 6 matching bases. Between the trimmed V and J ends, which lost 3 bases and 2 bases, there was a span of 7 bases. The CDR3 extends over 13 amino acids. Germline loops: CDR1 SGHTA, CDR2 FQGNSA. The CDR3 spells CASSFGQNYGYTF. CDR3 nucleotides: TGTGCCAGCAGCTTTGGACAGAACTATGGCTACACCTTC.

The chain combines TRBV10-3 with TRBJ2-3; D is perhaps TRBD2 (5 bases). There are 13 residues in the CDR3. CDR1 is ENHRY, CDR2 SYGVKD, per germline. The V gene lost 4 bases and the J gene lost 2 bases, with 7 bases spanning the gap. The CDR3 bases are TGTGCCATCAGTGTGAGGGTCACAGATACGCAGTATTTT. It yields the protein CAISVRVTDTQYF.

The V call is TRBV28, the J call TRBJ1-2, with TRBD1 as a possible D gene (5 bases). Between the trimmed V and J ends, which lost 6 bases and 0 bases, there was a span of 11 bases. CDR1 is MDHEN and CDR2 is SYDVKM in the germline V gene. This CDR3 is built from 14 residues. CDR3 coding DNA: TGTGCCAGCAGCCGACAGCCTGCTAACTATGGCTACACCTTC. Protein sequence: CASSRQPANYGYTF.

The gene calls are TRBV5-4 and TRBJ2-3; 10 bases agree with TRBD2. With 4 bases clipped from V and 2 bases from J, the junction kept 7 bases outside the gene matches. CDR3 length equals 16 residues. The V gene's germline CDR1 is SGHNT and CDR2 YYREEE (reference sequence). CDR3 sequence (DNA): TGTGCCAGCAGCCCTGGACTAGCGGTGTCCACAGATACGCAGTATTTT. This encodes CASSPGLAVSTDTQYF. Full variable domain (missing parts from reference TRBV5-4 and TRBJ2-3): ETGVTQSPTHLIKTRGQQVTLRCSSQSGHNTVSWYQQALGQGPQFIFQYYREEENGRGNFPPRFSGLQFPNYSSELNVNALELDDSALYLCASSPGLAVSTDTQYFGPGTRLTVL.

The rearrangement links TRBV7-8 to TRBJ2-5; 7 positions agree with TRBD2. Germline CDR1 SGHVS, CDR2 FQNEAQ. CDR3 length: 16 residues. The V gene end was trimmed by 2 bases and the J gene end by 5 bases; junction bases not matched to a gene: 11. The CDR3: CASSLPGGRLAETQYF. CDR3 DNA sequence: TGTGCCAGCAGCTTACCGGGGGGACGGTTAGCGGAGACCCAGTACTTC.

The chain joins TRBV4-1 to TRBJ2-3; 12 bases fit TRBD2. The CDR3 spans 17 residues. V lost 1 base to trimming and J lost 4 bases; unmatched junction nucleotides: 6. Germline V gives CDR1 MGHRA, CDR2 YSYEKL. CDR3 sequence reads: CASSQVRLAGASDTQYF. The CDR3 DNA sequence: TGCGCCAGCAGCCAAGTTCGACTAGCGGGGGCATCAGATACGCAGTATTTT.

The chain employs TRBV4-2 and TRBJ2-7; D might be TRBD1 (7 bases). Per germline, CDR1 LGHNA and CDR2 YNFKEQ. V dropped 1 base and J dropped 6 bases, with 22 bases sitting between them. The CDR3 has 17 amino acids. The CDR3 sequence: CASSQVRGGRGQGEQYF. The CDR3 coding sequence is TGTGCCAGCAGCCAAGTAAGAGGGGGCCGGGGGCAGGGCGAGCAGTACTTC.

The V and J genes are TRBV11-2 and TRBJ2-3; 10 nucleotides line up with TRBD2. The CDR3 has 16 residues. V was clipped by 10 bases and J by 2 bases; unmatched bases: 12. Germline-derived CDR1 and CDR2 are SGHAT and FQNNGV. Here the CDR3 reads CATRRELAGTTDTQYF. DNA of the CDR3: TGTGCCACTCGAAGGGAACTAGCGGGGACCACAGATACGCAGTATTTT.

V gene TRBV10-3 combines with J gene TRBJ2-3, with a weak D call TRBD2 (5 bases). The CDR3 is 15 amino acids. Looked up from germline, CDR1 is ENHRY and CDR2 is SYGVKD. Trimming took off 5 bases at V and 4 bases at J, with 16 bases between the two ends. CDR3 coding DNA: TGTGCCATCAGTCGCCGGACTGGGAGCTCAGATACGCAGTATTTT. Its translation is CAISRRTGSSDTQYF.

The genes are TRBV7-2 and TRBJ1-1, with D possibly matching TRBD1 (6 bases). V was clipped by 0 bases and J by 0 bases, with 11 bases between them. CDR1 and CDR2 (germline): SGHTA, FQGNSA. CDR3 size: 16 residues. The CDR3 bases are TGTGCCAGCAGCTTAGCTCTTTGGACAGTGAACACTGAAGCTTTCTTT. Translating gives CASSLALWTVNTEAFF.

The V gene is TRBV3-1 (or the pseudogene TRBV3-2), the J gene TRBJ2-1, with 7 bases lining up with TRBD1. The J segment lost 4 bases and the V segment lost 1 base, leaving 4 bases of the junction unmatched. The CDR3 extends over 15 amino acids. Germline V lookup: CDR1 LGHDT, CDR2 YNNKEL (reference sequence). Here the CDR3 DNA reads TGTGCCAGCAGCCAAGGGTCAGGGGGTTACAATGAGCAGTTCTTC. Its translation is CASSQGSGGYNEQFF.

CDR3 amino acids: CASSSRDGIWGYTF. CDR3 coding DNA: TGTGCCAGCAGTTCCCGAGACGGGATTTGGGGCTACACCTTC. The chain links TRBV28 to TRBJ1-2; D is unresolved. Germline CDR1 is MDHEN and CDR2 is SYDVKM. The CDR3 totals 14 residues. The ends were cut back, 4 bases at V and 8 bases at J, with 17 bases in the middle.

The V call is TRBV6-2 or TRBV6-3, the J call TRBJ1-5, with 8 nucleotides matching TRBD1. Trimming cost V 2 bases and J 0 bases; bases outside gene matches: 6. The CDR3 loop spans 17 amino acids. Germline values: CDR1 MNHEY, CDR2 SVGEGT. CDR3 in amino acids: CASSYGRTGTSNQPQHF. The CDR3 nucleotides are TGTGCCAGCAGTTACGGTAGGACAGGGACTAGCAATCAGCCCCAGCATTTT.

The chain has TRBV7-9 and TRBJ1-1, with unresolved D. Between the trimmed V and J ends, which lost 3 bases and 2 bases, there was a span of 7 bases. This CDR3 contains 13 residues. Germline V gives CDR1 SEHNR, CDR2 FQNEAQ (reference sequence). CDR3: CASSFTQNTEAFF. For the CDR3, the DNA is TGTGCCAGCAGCTTTACACAAAACACTGAAGCTTTCTTT. Full variable domain (missing parts from reference TRBV7-9 and TRBJ1-1): DTGVSQNPRHKITKRGQNVTFRCDPISEHNRLYWYRQTLGQGPEFLTYFQNEAQLEKSRLLSDRFSAERPKGSFSTLEIQRTEQGDSAMYLCASSFTQNTEAFFGQGTRLTVV.

This rearrangement joins TRBV27 to TRBJ2-6; D might be TRBD2 (5 bases). V gave up 4 bases and J gave up 0 bases, with 7 bases separating them. This CDR3 contains 15 residues. Germline V gene sequence: CDR1 MNHEY, CDR2 SMNVEV (reference sequence). CDR3 sequence: CASSSSRSGANVLTF. DNA of the CDR3: TGTGCCAGCAGTTCTAGCCGCTCTGGGGCCAACGTCCTGACTTTC.

The chain links TRBV4-1 to TRBJ2-1, with 7 nucleotides matching TRBD2. Germline trimming cut 1 base from V and 2 bases from J; bases unmatched to any gene: 8. From germline, CDR1 is MGHRA and CDR2 YSYEKL. The CDR3 extends over 17 amino acids. CDR3 region: CASSQAWWGGTYNEQFF. In nucleotides, the CDR3 is TGCGCCAGCAGCCAAGCTTGGTGGGGGGGAACCTACAATGAGCAGTTCTTC.

The V call is TRBV7-8, the J call TRBJ2-2, with a tentative D call TRBD1 (6 bases). The CDR3 spans 13 residues. Trimming left V 4 bases short and J 8 bases short, with 11 bases between. CDR1 SGHVS and CDR2 FQNEAQ come from the germline V gene. CDR3 DNA sequence: TGTGCCAGCAGCTCATCAGGGGTTGGGGAGCTGTTTTTT. Its protein is CASSSSGVGELFF.

This chain joins TRBV18 and TRBJ2-5, with D unresolved. Trimming stripped 3 bases from V and 3 bases from J, with 8 bases between. This CDR3 has 13 amino acids. Germline CDR1 is KGHSH and CDR2 is LQKENI. CDR3 nucleotide sequence: TGTGCCAGCTCACCTTTAATAGAAGAGACCCAGTACTTC. Translation gives CASSPLIEETQYF.

The chain couples TRBV7-7 to TRBJ2-1, with 8 bases identical to TRBD2. The germline CDR1 and CDR2 sequences are SSHAT and FNYEAQ (reference sequence). This CDR3 is 13 amino acids long. J was trimmed by 9 bases and V by 5 bases; bases with no gene match: 6. The CDR3 bases are TGTGCCAGCAGCACCACTAGCGGAAGTGAGCAGTTCTTC. This codes for CASSTTSGSEQFF.

The chain recombines TRBV7-2 with TRBJ2-7; tentative D call: TRBD1 (6 bases). Germline loops: CDR1 SGHTA, CDR2 FQGNSA. The CDR3 totals 15 residues. V shed 6 bases and J shed 7 bases, with 22 bases lying between them. CDR3 in amino acids: CASSPDFTGSWEQYF. The CDR3 bases are TGTGCCAGCAGTCCAGACTTTACAGGGTCTTGGGAGCAGTACTTC.

The genes are TRBV19 and TRBJ2-3, with 13 bases fitting TRBD2. With V trimmed by 10 bases and J by 11 bases, 9 bases remained unmatched. The CDR3 consists of 13 residues. Per germline, CDR1 LNHDA and CDR2 SQIVND (reference sequence). The CDR3, as DNA: TGTGCCACTACTAGCGGGGGGGCCTGGGGGCAGTATTTT. The encoded protein is CATTSGGAWGQYF.

This rearrangement joins TRBV10-3 to TRBJ2-1; 12 nucleotides align to TRBD2. The CDR3 extends over 15 amino acids. Germline V gives CDR1 ENHRY, CDR2 SYGVKD. V shed 5 bases and J 8 bases; nucleotides not matched to a gene: 7. The CDR3 sequence: CAISSGLAGLDEQFF. The DNA for the CDR3 is TGTGCCATCAGTTCCGGACTAGCGGGGCTGGATGAGCAGTTCTTC.

The chain links TRBV4-3 to TRBJ1-2, with TRBD1 identical over 9 bases. J lost 4 bases, V lost 1 base, and 10 bases had no gene match. Germline V gives CDR1 LGHNA, CDR2 YSLEER. The CDR3 runs to 17 residues. In DNA, the CDR3 is TGCGCCAGCAGCCAAGCCGGGACAGGGACTTGGAGCTATGGCTACACCTTC. It encodes CASSQAGTGTWSYGYTF.

This clone was counted once. The gene calls are TRBV5-1 and TRBJ1-6, with D possibly TRBD1 on 6 matching bases. The CDR3 extends over 16 amino acids. V lost 4 bases, J lost 0 bases, and 11 bases lay in between. Per germline, CDR1 SGHRS and CDR2 YFSETQ. CDR3 bases: TGCGCCAGCAGCGAGGGGGGGAGCTCCTATAATTCACCCCTCCACTTT. Translation: CASSEGGSSYNSPLHF.

The sample holds many counts of this clone. This chain connects TRBV4-2 to TRBJ1-3; a weak D match, TRBD1 (5 bases). This CDR3 region has 16 residues. The V and J ends lost 4 bases and 3 bases respectively, with 16 bases between them. Looked up from germline, CDR1 is LGHNA and CDR2 is YNFKEQ. The CDR3 DNA sequence: TGTGCCAGCAGCCCAGCCCAAGGACAAGTTGGAAACACCATATATTTT. Its protein product is CASSPAQGQVGNTIYF.